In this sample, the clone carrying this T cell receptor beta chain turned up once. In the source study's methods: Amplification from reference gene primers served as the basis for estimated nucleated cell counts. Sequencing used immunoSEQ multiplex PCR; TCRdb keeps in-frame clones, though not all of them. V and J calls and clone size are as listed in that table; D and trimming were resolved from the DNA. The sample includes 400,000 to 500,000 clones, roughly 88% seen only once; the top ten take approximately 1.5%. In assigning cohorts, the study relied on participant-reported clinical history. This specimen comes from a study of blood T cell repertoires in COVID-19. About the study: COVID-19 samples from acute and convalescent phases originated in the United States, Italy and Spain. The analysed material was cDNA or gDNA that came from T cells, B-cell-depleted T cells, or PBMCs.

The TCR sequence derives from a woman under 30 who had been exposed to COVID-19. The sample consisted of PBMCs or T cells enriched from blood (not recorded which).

The CDR3 coding sequence is TGTGCCAGCAGCTTAGGTGGGACAGGGATGAACGAGCAGTACTTC. This encodes CASSLGGTGMNEQYF. The chain couples TRBV7-9 to TRBJ2-7, with 9 bases aligning to TRBD1. CDR1 is SEHNR, CDR2 FQNEAQ, per germline (reference sequence). This CDR3 spans 15 amino acids. The ends lost 1 base at V and 5 bases at J; junction bases unmatched: 6.